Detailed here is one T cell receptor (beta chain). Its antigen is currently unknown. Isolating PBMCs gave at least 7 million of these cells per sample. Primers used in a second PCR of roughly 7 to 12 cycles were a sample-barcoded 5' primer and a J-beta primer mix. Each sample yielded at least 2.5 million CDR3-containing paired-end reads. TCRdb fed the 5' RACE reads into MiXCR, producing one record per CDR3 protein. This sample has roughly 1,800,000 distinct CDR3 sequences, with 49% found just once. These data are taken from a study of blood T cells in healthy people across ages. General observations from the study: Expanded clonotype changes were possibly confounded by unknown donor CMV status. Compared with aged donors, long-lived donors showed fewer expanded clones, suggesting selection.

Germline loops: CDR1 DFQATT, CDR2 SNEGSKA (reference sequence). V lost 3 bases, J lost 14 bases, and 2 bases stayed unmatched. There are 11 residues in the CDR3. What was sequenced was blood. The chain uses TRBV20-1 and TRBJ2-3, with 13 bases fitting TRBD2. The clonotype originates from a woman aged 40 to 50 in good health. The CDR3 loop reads CSARTSGGTYF. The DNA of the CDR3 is TGCAGTGCTAGGACTAGCGGGGGGACGTATTTT.